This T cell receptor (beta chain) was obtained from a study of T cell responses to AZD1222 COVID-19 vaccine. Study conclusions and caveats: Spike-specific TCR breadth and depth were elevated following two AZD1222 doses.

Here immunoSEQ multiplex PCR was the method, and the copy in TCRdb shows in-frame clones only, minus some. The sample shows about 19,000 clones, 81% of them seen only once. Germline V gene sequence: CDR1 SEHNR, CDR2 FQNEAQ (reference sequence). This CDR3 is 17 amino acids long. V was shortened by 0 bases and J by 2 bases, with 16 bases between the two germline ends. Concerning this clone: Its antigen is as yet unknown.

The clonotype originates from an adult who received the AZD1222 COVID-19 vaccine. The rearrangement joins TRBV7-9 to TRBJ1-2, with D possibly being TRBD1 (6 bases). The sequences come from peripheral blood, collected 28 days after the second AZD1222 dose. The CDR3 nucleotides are TGTGCCAGCAGCTTAGCTGCCCAAGGACAGATCAACTATGGCTACACCTTC. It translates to CASSLAAQGQINYGYTF.